The rows below give T cell receptor beta chains drawn from one sample of a study of T cells in localized non-small cell lung cancer. Sequenced by immunoSEQ multiplex PCR; TCRdb stores in-frame clones only, minus some. This sample yields fewer than 40,000 clones, of which less than 80% are seen a single time; approximately 35% belongs to the top ten. Here the sequenced sample was peripheral blood, taken before any cancer treatment. The receptors were gathered from a male donor older than 55 with stage II squamous cell lung carcinoma. Both conserved end residues are part of each CDR3. Clone size is shown for a subset of rows, as once, few, many or a class of expanded clone.

cdr3_aa,clone_size,v_call,j_call
CASSQQGATEAFF,-,TRBV11-3,TRBJ1-1
CASSSRSYGYTF,-,TRBV28,TRBJ1-2
CASSLVGQGEGSPLHF,few,TRBV5-6,TRBJ1-6
CASSRDRDHVNEQFF,-,TRBV4-3,TRBJ2-1
CASSATGLVPQETQYF,-,TRBV9,TRBJ2-5
CATSRDRANREQYF,-,TRBV15,TRBJ2-7
CASSRTGLNNSPLHF,-,TRBV4-1,TRBJ1-6
CASSESRAGQPQHF,-,TRBV6-1,TRBJ1-5
CASSGSRDNEQFF,-,TRBV2,TRBJ2-1
CASSGSGPKDIQYF,-,TRBV5-1,TRBJ2-4
CASSPGQGFRLQQYF,-,TRBV6-5,TRBJ2-7
CASSHVAGEQFF,-,TRBV4-2,TRBJ2-1
CASSRDIAAKNIQYF,-,TRBV2,TRBJ2-4
CASSHTSGGAGDTQYF,-,TRBV4-2,TRBJ2-3
CASSLTPGFGGTQYF,-,TRBV5-1,TRBJ2-5
CAWSGQASPLHF,-,TRBV30,TRBJ1-6
CASSLIPGKSTEAFF,-,TRBV28,TRBJ1-1
CASSREKGAGEKLFF,-,TRBV7-9,TRBJ1-4
CASSFSGGDTQYF,once,TRBV7-9,TRBJ2-3
CASSNRLLWAFF,-,TRBV6-5,TRBJ1-1
CSVASGGSYNEQFF,-,TRBV29-1,TRBJ2-1
CASSPWDSIQETQYF,-,TRBV28,TRBJ2-5
CASSDQRSTEAFF,few,TRBV2,TRBJ1-1
CASSQGFGYTF,-,TRBV6-1,TRBJ1-2